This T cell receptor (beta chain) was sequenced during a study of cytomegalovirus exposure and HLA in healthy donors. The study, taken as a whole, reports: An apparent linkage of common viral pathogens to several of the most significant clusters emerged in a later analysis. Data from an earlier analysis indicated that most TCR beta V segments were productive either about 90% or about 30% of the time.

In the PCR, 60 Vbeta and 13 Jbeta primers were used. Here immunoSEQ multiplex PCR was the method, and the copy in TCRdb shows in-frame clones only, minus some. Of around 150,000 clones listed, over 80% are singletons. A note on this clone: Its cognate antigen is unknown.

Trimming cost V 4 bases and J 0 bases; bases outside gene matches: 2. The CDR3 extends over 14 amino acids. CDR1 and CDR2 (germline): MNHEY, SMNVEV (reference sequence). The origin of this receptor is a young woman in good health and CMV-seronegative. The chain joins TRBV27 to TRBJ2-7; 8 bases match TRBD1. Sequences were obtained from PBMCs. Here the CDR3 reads CASSSTGGSYEQYF. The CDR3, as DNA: TGTGCCAGCAGTTCAACAGGGGGCTCCTACGAGCAGTACTTC.